A single sample is the source of the 28 T cell receptor beta chains below, sequenced in a study of graft-versus-host responses after intestinal transplantation. Sequenced by immunoSEQ multiplex PCR; TCRdb stores in-frame clones only, minus some. The table shows about 130,000 clones, with about 90% occurring only once. Antigen specificity for these receptors is unknown. Specimen: unstimulated CD4+ T cells sorted from spleen or lymph node cells, collected before intestinal transplant. The receptors come from a human donor who received an intestinal transplant.

This chain links TRBV18 with TRBJ2-1, with 9 bases that match TRBD1. The V and J ends lost 5 bases and 0 bases, in that order; junction bases with no gene match: 5. Germline CDR1 reads KGHSH; CDR2 reads LQKENI. The CDR3 spans 16 residues. The CDR3 DNA reads TGTGCCAGCTCATTACAGGGGGCTATCTCCTACAATGAGCAGTTCTTC. Residues: CASSLQGAISYNEQFF.

This chain uses TRBV6-4 with TRBJ1-1; D ambiguous. The CDR3 spans 15 residues. The germline V and J ends were trimmed by 3 bases and 1 base, with 12 bases remaining between them. CDR1 and CDR2 from the germline V gene are MRHNA and SNTAGT. Here the CDR3 reads CASSEVYGRNTEAFF. CDR3 DNA sequence: TGTGCCAGCAGTGAGGTTTACGGGAGGAACACTGAAGCTTTCTTT.

This clone was seen a single time. V and J are TRBV13 and TRBJ1-2, with 7 positions matching TRBD1. The CDR3 length is 15 residues. From germline, CDR1 is PRHDT and CDR2 FYEKMQ (reference sequence). V was clipped by 3 bases and J by 10 bases; unmatched bases: 14. CDR3 sequence (DNA): TGTGCCAGCAGCTTCAGAAGGTTGGGGACAGCTATCTACACCTTC. It specifies CASSFRRLGTAIYTF.

For this clone: Other DNA sequences in this sample translate to the same CDR3. The chain couples TRBV2 to TRBJ1-5, with a possible D match to TRBD1 (5 bases). The CDR3 is made up of 13 amino acids. V lost 3 bases and J 2 bases, leaving 5 bases between the germline ends. The germline gives CDR1 SNHLY, CDR2 FYNNEI. The CDR3 spells CASSEGGNQPQHF. DNA of the CDR3: TGTGCCAGCAGTGAGGGGGGCAATCAGCCCCAGCATTTT.

This chain joins TRBV12-5 and TRBJ2-3, with no clear D. This CDR3 is built from 9 residues. Germline CDR1 reads LGHNT; CDR2 reads FRNRAP. The CDR3 nucleotides are TGTGCCAAAAGAAGGCCGCAGTATTTT. It specifies CAKRRPQYF.

The chain uses TRBV27 and TRBJ2-7; perhaps TRBD1 as D (6 bases). V gave up 5 bases and J gave up 12 bases, with 8 bases separating them. Germline CDR1 is MNHEY and CDR2 is SMNVEV (reference sequence). CDR3 length: 9 residues. The CDR3 DNA is TGTGCCAGCAGTGGGGGCCGGTACTTC. This gives the protein CASSGGRYF.

The gene calls are TRBV5-4 and TRBJ2-7; D possibly matches TRBD1 or TRBD2 (5 bases each). This CDR3 has 13 amino acids. V lost 0 bases and J 12 bases, leaving 16 bases between the germline ends. The germline V gene has CDR1 SGHNT and CDR2 YYREEE (reference sequence). This CDR3 reads CASSLALRDLLYF. The CDR3 DNA sequence: TGTGCCAGCAGCTTGGCCCTCCGGGACCTTTTGTACTTC.

J is TRBJ1-3 and V is TRBV27; D is possibly TRBD1 (5 bases). CDR1 is MNHEY and CDR2 is SMNVEV in the germline V gene (reference sequence). V dropped 2 bases and J dropped 2 bases, with 7 bases sitting between them. This CDR3 region has 14 residues. CDR3 in amino acids: CASSLEGPGNTIYF. DNA for the CDR3: TGTGCCAGCAGTTTAGAGGGACCTGGAAACACCATATATTTT.

The DNA for the CDR3 is TGTGCCAGCAGCCTCACTCTGAGTAGCGGGAGGGTTTCATACGAGCAGTACTTC. This sequence encodes CASSLTLSSGRVSYEQYF. The V gene is TRBV14, the J gene TRBJ2-7, with 11 bases matching TRBD2. J lost 4 bases, V lost 4 bases, and 15 bases had no gene match. The CDR3 is 18 residues long. Germline V gene sequence: CDR1 SGHDN, CDR2 FVKESK.

The chain employs TRBV27 and TRBJ2-7; D may be TRBD2 (6 bases). The CDR3 runs 15 residues. With 5 bases removed from V and 0 bases from J, the gap between germline ends came to 14 bases. Germline CDR1 MNHEY, CDR2 SMNVEV (reference sequence). The CDR3 nucleotides are TGTGCCAGCAGTAAAAAAGGCGGGGCCTCCTACGAGCAGTACTTC. As protein: CASSKKGGASYEQYF.

The chain carries TRBV5-1 and TRBJ1-3; D may be TRBD1 (5 bases). The V end lost 3 bases, the J end lost 4 bases, and 11 bases lay between the germline ends. CDR3 length equals 14 residues. CDR1 is SGHRS, CDR2 YFSETQ, per germline. The CDR3 nucleotides are TGCGCCAGCAGCTCCTCAGGGTCCGGAAACACCATATATTTT. As protein: CASSSSGSGNTIYF.

Remarks on this clone: Other DNA sequences from this sample encode an identical CDR3 as well. The chain has TRBV28 and TRBJ2-1; 16 nucleotides agree with TRBD2. Germline CDR1 is MDHEN and CDR2 is SYDVKM. The V and J ends lost 5 bases and 13 bases, in that order; junction bases with no gene match: 11. The CDR3 loop spans 16 amino acids. CDR3 sequence (DNA): TGTGCCAGCAGTGCCGATGGGACTAGCGGGAGGGGAGAACAGTTCTTC. Residues: CASSADGTSGRGEQFF.

This clone came up once. The chain links TRBV5-4 to TRBJ2-7, with TRBD2 matching over 9 bases. This CDR3 has 15 amino acids. From germline, CDR1 is SGHNT and CDR2 YYREEE (reference sequence). Unmatched junction bases numbered 7, after V lost 3 bases and J lost 3 bases. CDR3 sequence (DNA): TGTGCCAGCAGCTCGAGGACTAGCGTAAGCTACGAGCAGTACTTC. Translation: CASSSRTSVSYEQYF.

V usage is TRBV5-1 and J usage is TRBJ2-5; D is ambiguous. Trimming cost V 4 bases and J 1 base, with 5 bases left between them. Germline assignment: CDR1 SGHRS and CDR2 YFSETQ. This CDR3 is built from 12 residues. CDR3 sequence reads: CASSQGQETQYF. In DNA form, the CDR3 reads TGCGCCAGCAGCCAAGGCCAAGAGACCCAGTACTTC.

The rearrangement uses TRBV4-1 and TRBJ1-1; D is unresolved. Germline loops: CDR1 MGHRA, CDR2 YSYEKL. The CDR3 has 14 residues. V lost 1 base, J lost 6 bases, and 12 bases lay in between. The DNA of the CDR3 is TGCGCCAGCAGCCAAGTCCGGTTAGACCCTGAAGCTTTCTTT. As protein: CASSQVRLDPEAFF.

J is TRBJ2-2 and V is TRBV5-4; no reliable D call. Germline CDR1 is SGHNT and CDR2 is YYREEE (reference sequence). V was shortened by 0 bases and J by 1 base, with 4 bases between the two germline ends. This CDR3 has 14 residues. CDR3 residues: CASSLVLNTGELFF. Written as DNA, the CDR3 is TGTGCCAGCAGCTTGGTCTTGAACACCGGGGAGCTGTTTTTT.

On this clone: Other DNA sequences from this sample encode an identical CDR3 as well. The V call is TRBV28, the J call TRBJ2-7; D gene uncertain. The length of the CDR3 is 11 residues. Per germline, CDR1 MDHEN and CDR2 SYDVKM. Trimming removed 3 bases from V and 4 bases from J, with 4 bases in between. The CDR3 DNA sequence: TGTGCCAGCAGTTTGGATTACGAGCAGTACTTC. Protein sequence: CASSLDYEQYF.

This chain uses TRBV28 with TRBJ2-3; 9 bases agree with TRBD1. CDR3 length: 14 amino acids. CDR1 MDHEN and CDR2 SYDVKM come from the germline V gene. V lost 7 bases to trimming and J lost 2 bases; unmatched junction nucleotides: 4. The CDR3 DNA follows: TGTGCCAGCACCGAACAGGGGGCCACAGATACGCAGTATTTT. It translates to CASTEQGATDTQYF.

This clone was seen once. V gene TRBV28 combines with J gene TRBJ1-5; the D is unclear. This CDR3 comprises 14 residues. Germline CDR1 and CDR2: MDHEN and SYDVKM. V was clipped by 5 bases and J by 3 bases, with 11 bases between them. CDR3 in DNA: TGTGCCAGCAGTCCAGGTCCCGTCAATCAGCCCCAGCATTTT. This codes for CASSPGPVNQPQHF.

This clone appeared a few times. The chain is built from TRBV2 and TRBJ2-1, with 10 bases aligning to TRBD1. There are 14 residues in the CDR3. V gave up 7 bases and J gave up 2 bases; unmatched junction bases: 2. Germline CDR1 is SNHLY and CDR2 is FYNNEI. The CDR3 coding sequence is TGTGCCAGCATTGGGACAGGGGCCTACAATGAGCAGTTCTTC. As protein: CASIGTGAYNEQFF.

The gene calls are TRBV7-8 and TRBJ2-3, with 8 bases fitting TRBD2. V lost 8 bases, J lost 11 bases, and 15 bases stayed unmatched. The CDR3 loop spans 14 amino acids. Germline values: CDR1 SGHVS, CDR2 FQNEAQ. This CDR3 is CASFGLAGRRWQYF. CDR3 nucleotides: TGTGCCAGCTTTGGGCTAGCGGGTAGGCGGTGGCAGTATTTT.

The V gene is TRBV7-3, the J gene TRBJ1-1; the D is unclear. The germline CDR1 and CDR2 sequences are SGHTA and FQGTGA. The CDR3 contains 13 residues. Trimming cost V 5 bases and J 1 base, with 8 bases left between them. The CDR3 sequence: CASSTIGNTEAFF. The CDR3 nucleotides read TGTGCCAGCAGCACCATAGGGAACACTGAAGCTTTCTTT.

The V gene is TRBV7-7, the J gene TRBJ1-5; the match to TRBD1 covers 8 bases. The V segment lost 0 bases and the J segment 6 bases; nucleotides outside the gene matches: 4. The length of the CDR3 is 15 residues. Germline V gene sequence: CDR1 SSHAT, CDR2 FNYEAQ (reference sequence). This CDR3 is CASSLARGHCQPQHF. CDR3 in DNA: TGTGCCAGCAGCTTAGCCAGGGGGCATTGTCAGCCCCAGCATTTT.

V is TRBV18 and J is TRBJ2-5, with TRBD2 as a possible D gene (5 bases). Germline lookup yields CDR1 KGHSH and CDR2 LQKENI. This CDR3 has 12 residues. Trimming stripped 4 bases from V and 11 bases from J, with 14 bases between. CDR3 in amino acids: CASSLPLREQYF. CDR3 DNA: TGTGCCAGCTCACTACCCCTGAGGGAGCAGTACTTC.

This sequence joins TRBV6-4 and TRBJ2-7, with 11 positions matching TRBD2. In germline, CDR1 is MRHNA, CDR2 SNTAGT. V lost 4 bases and J lost 7; bases outside the gene matches: 9. CDR3 length: 15 amino acids. The CDR3 here is CASSVGLAGIGEQYF. The CDR3 DNA follows: TGTGCCAGCAGTGTTGGACTAGCGGGTATCGGGGAGCAGTACTTC.

The chain links TRBV6-5 to TRBJ1-5; D might be TRBD1 (5 bases). The CDR3 contains 15 residues. The ends were cut back, 6 bases at V and 1 base at J, with 13 bases in the middle. Germline loops: CDR1 MNHEY, CDR2 SVGAGI. The CDR3 spells CASSPSGGSNQPQHF. The CDR3 nucleotides are TGTGCCAGCAGCCCCTCCGGGGGGAGCAATCAGCCCCAGCATTTT.

The V gene is TRBV18, the J gene TRBJ1-1; D gene uncertain. Germline CDR1 is KGHSH and CDR2 is LQKENI. The CDR3 loop spans 15 amino acids. V gave up 1 base and J gave up 1 base, with 10 bases separating them. CDR3 DNA sequence: TGTGCCAGCTCACCACGTGTTTCGGGGAACACTGAAGCTTTCTTT. It is translated as CASSPRVSGNTEAFF.

The rearrangement joins TRBV5-1 to TRBJ2-2, with unresolved D. Germline CDR1 reads SGHRS; CDR2 reads YFSETQ. The germline V and J ends were trimmed by 6 bases and 4 bases, with 19 bases remaining between them. The CDR3 is 16 residues long. CDR3 residues: CASKIVSSGVTGELFF. DNA for the CDR3: TGCGCCAGCAAGATAGTCTCTTCTGGGGTCACCGGGGAGCTGTTTTTT.